Each of the 16 T cell receptor beta chains below was sequenced from the same sample in a study of CD8 T cells in ankylosing spondylitis (TCRdb year 2017). What the work shows at the level of the full study, not this receptor alone: A TCR beta motif of eight highly homologous amino acid variants appeared characteristic of blood from ankylosing spondylitis patients.

Libraries were made using 5' RACE. Instrument used: Illumina HiSeq 2500. Starting from the raw public reads, TCRdb applied fastp trimming at Q25, assembled clones with MiXCR and retained in-frame beta chains. Every entry covers one CDR3 protein and lists the most common genes and DNA from its rows. This sample gives some 800,000 distinct CDR3 sequences in total; roughly 12% of them show up just once. Of the sample, approximately 0.51% is held by the ten largest clones. Their antigens remain unidentified. The sample taken for sequencing was blood, either unsorted or a sorted T cell fraction (not recorded which). These receptors were obtained from a male donor with ankylosing spondylitis.

The chain is built from TRBV4-2 and TRBJ2-5; 11 bases match TRBD2. Trimming took 4 bases from V and 2 from J; bases not matched to a gene: 6. Germline V gene lookup returns CDR1 LGHNA and CDR2 YNFKEQ. The CDR3 extends over 16 amino acids. The CDR3 protein is CASSRMTSGEQETQYF. CDR3 in DNA: TGTGCCAGCAGCCGGATGACTAGCGGGGAACAAGAGACCCAGTACTTC.

The rearrangement joins TRBV12-3 or TRBV12-4 to TRBJ2-3; 12 bases match TRBD2. V lost 10 bases to trimming and J lost 5 bases; unmatched junction nucleotides: 7. This CDR3 comprises 14 residues. Here the CDR3 reads CATRTSGTRDTQYF. DNA of the CDR3: TGTGCCACCAGGACTAGCGGGACCCGAGATACGCAGTATTTT.

This chain joins TRBV19 and TRBJ2-7, with D uncertain. This CDR3 contains 9 residues. The germline V and J ends were trimmed by 9 bases and 9 bases, with 9 bases remaining between them. Germline loops: CDR1 LNHDA, CDR2 SQIVND (reference sequence). CDR3: CARMAGQYF. As DNA, the CDR3 is TGTGCCAGAATGGCCGGGCAGTACTTC.

The rearrangement joins TRBV13 to TRBJ1-1; a weak D match, TRBD1 (5 bases). CDR3 length: 15 amino acids. With 3 bases removed from V and 4 bases from J, the gap between germline ends came to 15 bases. Germline V gene sequence: CDR1 PRHDT, CDR2 FYEKMQ (reference sequence). CDR3 DNA sequence: TGTGCCAGCAGCTTGAGGGTATCGGGGGGCACTGAAGCTTTCTTT. Its translation is CASSLRVSGGTEAFF.

In this sample, this clonotype turned up many times. The rearrangement links TRBV5-1 to TRBJ2-2; a possible D gene is TRBD1 (5 bases). Germline V gene sequence: CDR1 SGHRS, CDR2 YFSETQ. Trimming took 0 bases from V and 2 from J, leaving 8 bases between them. The CDR3 is 15 amino acids. The CDR3 region is CASSLGQGNTGELFF. CDR3 sequence (DNA): TGCGCCAGCAGCTTGGGGCAGGGTAACACCGGGGAGCTGTTTTTT.

V usage is TRBV6-1 and J usage is TRBJ1-3; D is possibly TRBD1 (5 bases). The CDR3 contains 15 residues. Germline V CDR1 and CDR2: MNHNS, SASEGT. Trimming removed 7 bases from V and 4 bases from J, with 17 bases in between. The DNA for the CDR3 is TGTGCCAGCAACACAGGTTTGGGTCTCGGAAACACCATATATTTT. Protein product: CASNTGLGLGNTIYF.

V is TRBV2 and J is TRBJ2-3; tentatively, D is TRBD2 (6 bases). The CDR3 covers 18 residues. Trimming took off 5 bases at V and 2 bases at J, with 23 bases between the two ends. Germline loops: CDR1 SNHLY, CDR2 FYNNEI. Here the CDR3 reads CASSSLRGLTYYTDTQYF. Written as DNA, the CDR3 is TGTGCCAGCAGTAGCCTCCGGGGACTCACCTACTACACAGATACGCAGTATTTT.

This clonotype was recorded at least ten times. The V and J genes are TRBV7-8 and TRBJ1-4; unclear D gene. This CDR3 has 16 amino acids. Germline V CDR1 and CDR2: SGHVS, FQNEAQ. Trimming took off 5 bases at V and 8 bases at J, with 21 bases between the two ends. In DNA form, the CDR3 reads TGTGCCAGCAGCCCCGGGGTCCAGGCGGCGCAGGAAAAACTGTTTTTT. The encoded protein is CASSPGVQAAQEKLFF.

The CDR3 DNA reads TGTGCCAGCAGCCTTAGGAGCGGGGGACCCTACGAGCAGTACTTC. Protein product: CASSLRSGGPYEQYF. The chain is built from TRBV7-2 and TRBJ2-7, with 8 bases aligning to TRBD2. The CDR3 is 15 amino acids. Germline V lookup: CDR1 SGHTA, CDR2 FQGNSA. Trimming removed 5 bases from V and 2 bases from J; junction bases left unmatched: 8. Supplemented by reference TRBV7-2 and TRBJ2-7, the full variable domain reads GAGVSQSPSNKVTEKGKDVELRCDPISGHTALYWYRQSLGQGLEFLIYFQGNSAPDKSGLPSDRFSAERTGGSVSTLTIQRTQQEDSAVYLCASSLRSGGPYEQYFGPGTRLTVT.

This clonotype has more than one count but fewer than ten. V usage is TRBV7-9 and J usage is TRBJ2-1, with 12 bases that match TRBD2. Per the germline V gene, CDR1 is SEHNR and CDR2 is FQNEAQ (reference sequence). There are 15 residues in the CDR3. Losses at the gene ends were 6 bases for V and 6 bases for J; bases not matched to a gene: 6. This chain's CDR3 is CASREGLAGSNEQFF. In DNA form, the CDR3 reads TGTGCCAGCAGGGAAGGACTAGCGGGAAGCAATGAGCAGTTCTTC.

V and J are TRBV10-3 and TRBJ1-2, with no clear D. Germline loops: CDR1 ENHRY, CDR2 SYGVKD. This CDR3 region has 14 residues. Deletions cut 6 bases from V and 4 bases from J, with 15 bases between. CDR3: CAISEDGYSYGYTF. DNA for the CDR3: TGTGCCATCAGCGAGGACGGGTATAGCTATGGCTACACCTTC.

This rearrangement joins TRBV20-1 to TRBJ2-7; D is uncertain. Trimming pared 6 bases from V and 1 base from J, leaving 10 bases between. Germline V gives CDR1 DFQATT, CDR2 SNEGSKA (reference sequence). There are 12 residues in the CDR3. CDR3 residues: CSAQLYSYEQYF. In DNA, the CDR3 is TGCAGTGCCCAACTCTATTCCTACGAGCAGTACTTC.

The table lists this clonotype with a count of one. A much larger clone sits a single nucleotide away, making a read error possible. The chain couples TRBV15 to TRBJ2-7; D may be TRBD1 (6 bases). Germline V lookup: CDR1 LNHNV, CDR2 YYDKDF (reference sequence). The CDR3 has 13 residues. The ends were cut back, 2 bases at V and 9 bases at J, with 14 bases in the middle. The CDR3: CATSRYRQAVQYF. As DNA, the CDR3 is TGTGCCACCAGCAGATACAGACAGGCGGTGCAGTACTTC.

This clonotype came up a few times. The chain joins TRBV10-3 to TRBJ2-3; TRBD2 might be the D (5 bases). The CDR3 length is 15 residues. The germline V and J ends were trimmed by 6 bases and 4 bases, with 17 bases remaining between them. The germline V gene has CDR1 ENHRY and CDR2 SYGVKD. CDR3 in amino acids: CAISPAGGVPDTQYF. For the CDR3, the DNA is TGTGCCATCAGCCCTGCGGGTGGCGTCCCAGATACGCAGTATTTT.

CDR3 region: CASSQDALAGVYAGTDTQYF. The CDR3 DNA follows: TGCGCCAGCAGCCAAGACGCACTAGCGGGAGTTTATGCCGGCACAGATACGCAGTATTTT. The chain has TRBV4-3 and TRBJ2-3, with 11 bases lining up with TRBD2. Looked up from germline, CDR1 is LGHNA and CDR2 is YSLEER. The V gene end was trimmed by 0 bases and the J gene end by 1 base; junction bases not matched to a gene: 12. This CDR3 has 20 residues.

The V call is TRBV6-2 or TRBV6-3, the J call TRBJ2-7; no reliable D call. Germline assignment: CDR1 MNHEY and CDR2 SVGEGT. The CDR3 runs to 12 residues. V was trimmed by 5 bases and J by 12 bases, leaving 17 bases between them. For the CDR3, the DNA is TGTGCCAGCAGTCCCATCAGCATGACGCGGTACTTC. Its protein is CASSPISMTRYF.